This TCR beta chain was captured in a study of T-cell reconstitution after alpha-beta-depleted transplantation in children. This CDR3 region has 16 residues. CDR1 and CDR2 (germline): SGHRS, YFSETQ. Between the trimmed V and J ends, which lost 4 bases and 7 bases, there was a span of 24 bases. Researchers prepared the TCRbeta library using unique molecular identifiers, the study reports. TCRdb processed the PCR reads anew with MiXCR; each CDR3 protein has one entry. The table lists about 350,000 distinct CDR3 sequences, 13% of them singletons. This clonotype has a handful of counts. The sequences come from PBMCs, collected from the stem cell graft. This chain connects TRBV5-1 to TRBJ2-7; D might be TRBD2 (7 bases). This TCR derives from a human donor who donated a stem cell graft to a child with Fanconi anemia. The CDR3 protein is CASSEVRGGGNYEQYF. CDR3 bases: TGCGCCAGCAGCGAGGTCCGAGGCGGGGGCAATTATGAGCAGTACTTC.